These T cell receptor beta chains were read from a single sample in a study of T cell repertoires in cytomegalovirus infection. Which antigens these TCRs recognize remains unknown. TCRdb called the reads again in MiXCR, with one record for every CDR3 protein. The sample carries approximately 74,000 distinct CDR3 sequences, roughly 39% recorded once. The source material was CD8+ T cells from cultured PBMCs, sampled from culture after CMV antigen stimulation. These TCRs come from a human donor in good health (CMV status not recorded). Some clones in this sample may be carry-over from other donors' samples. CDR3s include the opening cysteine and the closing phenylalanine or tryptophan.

CASSEVLRDSSYEQYF	TRBV2	TRBJ2-7
CAISKEGTASNYGYTF	TRBV10-3	TRBJ1-2
CASIWTSGGGTGELFF	TRBV12-3/TRBV12-4	TRBJ2-2
CASSLRGEGLIAEAFF	TRBV19	TRBJ1-1
CATRFTGELFF	TRBV6-2/TRBV6-3	TRBJ2-2
CASSPSDGARPSYEQYF	TRBV7-8	TRBJ2-7
CASRTDTGELFF	TRBV6-1	TRBJ2-2
CASSDALAGYTDTQYF	TRBV7-2	TRBJ2-3
CASSAGQANTGELFF	TRBV6-4	TRBJ2-2
CSVDTGSNQPQHF	TRBV29-1	TRBJ1-5
CASSPSAGEYTGELFF	TRBV27	TRBJ2-2
CASRRAGGVDNEQFF	TRBV27	TRBJ2-1
CASSFDSADTQYF	TRBV7-6	TRBJ2-3
CASSSYGRTEAFF	TRBV6-8	TRBJ1-1
CASSLAGFDEQFF	TRBV7-9	TRBJ2-1
CASSYSVWTYEQYF	TRBV6-5	TRBJ2-7
CASSLSWGVHSPLHF	TRBV27	TRBJ1-6
CASSQEGQGSQPQHF	TRBV4-1	TRBJ1-5
CASSQERTGNYEQYF	TRBV4-1	TRBJ2-7
CASSLVVGLETQYF	TRBV7-8	TRBJ2-5
CASSLSPEPNEKLFF	TRBV7-8	TRBJ1-4
CASSRHFSGIMNTEAFF	TRBV5-4	TRBJ1-1
CASSYSSADSGELFF	TRBV6-2/TRBV6-3	TRBJ2-2
CASSFERPREGDNQPQHF	TRBV12-3/TRBV12-4	TRBJ1-5
CASSSTGTGTEAFF	TRBV7-2	TRBJ1-1
CASGFFRGAFTEAFF	TRBV12-5	TRBJ1-1
CASSLSSGEYQETQYF	TRBV7-6	TRBJ2-5
CASSRGNITGELFF	TRBV5-1	TRBJ2-2
CASSLGWGGTEAFF	TRBV11-2	TRBJ1-1
CASSLVRREIQETQYF	TRBV7-6	TRBJ2-5